Following are 22 T cell receptor beta chains from one sample sequenced in a study of cytomegalovirus exposure and HLA in healthy donors. The PCR used 60 Vbeta and 13 Jbeta primers. Libraries were prepared by immunoSEQ multiplex PCR; TCRdb keeps only in-frame clonotypes and omits some of them. The sample carries 150,000 to 200,000 clones, approximately 84% recorded once. The sample comprised PBMCs. Every receptor here comes from a man aged 18 to 30 in good health and CMV-seropositive.

The CDR3: CASNPTTGPSGELFF. DNA for the CDR3: TGTGCCAGCAACCCCACTACAGGGCCGTCCGGGGAGCTGTTTTTT. This chain links TRBV7-2 with TRBJ2-2; possibly TRBD1 for D (6 bases). Germline CDR1 is SGHTA and CDR2 is FQGNSA. The V gene lost 7 bases and the J gene lost 6 bases, with 18 bases spanning the gap. CDR3 length: 15 amino acids.

This chain uses TRBV11-2 with TRBJ2-7; 7 nucleotides match TRBD1. The V and J ends lost 5 bases and 2 bases, in that order; junction bases with no gene match: 6. Germline V CDR1 and CDR2: SGHAT, FQNNGV. The CDR3 loop spans 14 amino acids. This CDR3 reads CASSLRQGPYEQYF. CDR3 sequence (DNA): TGTGCCAGCAGCCTTAGACAGGGCCCCTACGAGCAGTACTTC.

This chain links TRBV6-5 with TRBJ2-2; TRBD1 might be the D (6 bases). The CDR3 is 15 residues long. The germline gives CDR1 MNHEY, CDR2 SVGAGI. V lost 4 bases and J lost 1, with 10 bases in between. For the CDR3, the DNA is TGTGCCAGCAGTTCTGGGGGCAAGAACACCGGGGAGCTGTTTTTT. This sequence encodes CASSSGGKNTGELFF.

The V call is TRBV27, the J call TRBJ1-4, with TRBD1 as a possible D gene (5 bases). This CDR3 region has 15 residues. The germline gives CDR1 MNHEY, CDR2 SMNVEV (reference sequence). V dropped 2 bases and J dropped 4 bases, with 11 bases sitting between them. CDR3 sequence: CASSLLNGGNEKLFF. In DNA form, the CDR3 reads TGTGCCAGCAGTTTACTAAACGGGGGTAATGAAAAACTGTTTTTT.

This chain uses TRBV4-3 with TRBJ1-4; maybe TRBD1 (6 bases). V was cut by 0 bases and J by 6 bases, with 11 bases left in between. Germline assignment: CDR1 LGHNA and CDR2 YSLEER. This CDR3 region has 15 residues. The CDR3 region has the DNA TGCGCCAGCAGCCAAGACGGGACATCGGATGAAAAACTGTTTTTT. Its translation: CASSQDGTSDEKLFF.

The chain combines TRBV6-5 with TRBJ2-2, with TRBD2 matching 12 bases. Germline trimming cut 2 bases from V and 7 bases from J; bases unmatched to any gene: 5. This CDR3 spans 16 amino acids. The germline gives CDR1 MNHEY, CDR2 SVGAGI. CDR3 nucleotides: TGTGCCAGCAGTTACCTAGCGGGGGGGCCGGACGGGGAGCTGTTTTTT. Residues: CASSYLAGGPDGELFF.

Worth noting for this clone: A junction boundary mismatches the germline segment, possibly from a read error. V gene TRBV7-9 combines with J gene TRBJ1-5; 9 bases fit TRBD1. The germline gives CDR1 SEHNR, CDR2 FQNEAQ (reference sequence). There are 16 residues in the CDR3. CDR3 protein: CSSSLIGTGSNQPQHF. DNA of the CDR3: TGTTCCAGCAGCTTAATAGGGACAGGGAGCAATCAGCCCCAGCATTTT.

This clone showed up just a few times. The rearrangement links TRBV19 to TRBJ1-2, with D possibly TRBD1 on 5 matching bases. The V gene's germline CDR1 is LNHDA and CDR2 SQIVND (reference sequence). This CDR3 is built from 12 residues. V lost 4 bases and J 7 bases, leaving 10 bases between the germline ends. The DNA of the CDR3 is TGTGCCAGTAGTAATCAGGGACTTGGCTACACCTTC. It codes for CASSNQGLGYTF.

The J gene is TRBJ2-5, the V gene TRBV5-4; D is unresolved. V lost 2 bases, J lost 0 bases, and 20 bases lay in between. The germline V gene has CDR1 SGHNT and CDR2 YYREEE (reference sequence). CDR3 length: 18 amino acids. DNA of the CDR3: TGTGCCAGCAGCTTACCCCGTTCTGAGCCCTCTTACCAAGAGACCCAGTACTTC. It yields the protein CASSLPRSEPSYQETQYF.

The chain is built from TRBV4-2 and TRBJ2-2; no clear D. This CDR3 has 15 residues. The germline V gene has CDR1 LGHNA and CDR2 YNFKEQ. The V end was cut by 0 bases, the J end by 4 bases, with 9 bases between. The CDR3 is CASSQDSPSTGELFF. As DNA, the CDR3 is TGTGCCAGCAGCCAAGATTCCCCTTCCACCGGGGAGCTGTTTTTT.

This clone was observed a few times. This chain joins TRBV14 and TRBJ2-7; 7 positions match TRBD1. Looked up from germline, CDR1 is SGHDN and CDR2 is FVKESK. V gave up 1 base and J gave up 6 bases; unmatched junction bases: 6. There are 14 residues in the CDR3. The CDR3 DNA is TGTGCCAGCAGCCAAGCCAGTTCAGGGGGCGAGCAGTACTTC. Translated, it gives CASSQASSGGEQYF. Looking up the rest from reference TRBV14 and TRBJ2-7 gives the full variable domain: EAGVTQFPSHSVIEKGQTVTLRCDPISGHDNLYWYRRVMGKEIKFLLHFVKESKQDESGMPNNRFLAERTGGTYSTLKVQPAELEDSGVYFCASSQASSGGEQYFGPGTRLTVT.

This rearrangement joins TRBV29-1 to TRBJ2-7, with TRBD2 identical over 7 bases. The CDR3 has 13 residues. With 4 bases clipped from V and 1 base from J, the junction kept 4 bases outside the gene matches. Germline V lookup: CDR1 SQVTM, CDR2 ANQGSEA. The CDR3 is CSVGGLVSYEQYF. DNA for the CDR3: TGCAGCGTTGGAGGACTAGTGTCCTACGAGCAGTACTTC.

This clone was seen a handful of times. The chain employs TRBV29-1 and TRBJ1-1, with D possibly being TRBD1 (5 bases). CDR3 length: 12 amino acids. V shed 4 bases and J shed 1 base, with 7 bases lying between them. Germline CDR1 SQVTM, CDR2 ANQGSEA. CDR3 in amino acids: CSVVGENTEAFF. CDR3 coding DNA: TGCAGCGTTGTAGGGGAGAACACTGAAGCTTTCTTT.

The V gene is TRBV9, the J gene TRBJ1-5; 9 positions match TRBD1. Germline values: CDR1 SGDLS, CDR2 YYNGEE. The V and J ends lost 3 bases and 4 bases, in that order; junction bases with no gene match: 2. The length of the CDR3 is 14 residues. CDR3 in amino acids: CASSADRGNQPQHF. The CDR3 coding sequence is TGTGCCAGCAGCGCGGACAGGGGAAATCAGCCCCAGCATTTT. The full variable domain, rest sourced from reference TRBV9 and TRBJ1-5, is DSGVTQTPKHLITATGQRVTLRCSPRSGDLSVYWYQQSLDQGLQFLIQYYNGEERAKGNILERFSAQQFPDLHSELNLSSLELGDSALYFCASSADRGNQPQHFGDGTRLSIL.

The rearrangement joins TRBV6-5 to TRBJ2-7, with 7 bases that match TRBD2. The V and J ends lost 5 bases and 0 bases, in that order; junction bases with no gene match: 4. Germline CDR1 reads MNHEY; CDR2 reads SVGAGI. The CDR3 has 14 residues. CDR3 nucleotide sequence: TGTGCCAGCAGTCCGGGGGGACTCTCCTACGAGCAGTACTTC. Translation: CASSPGGLSYEQYF.

Worth noting for this clone: Its ends do not fully match the called genes, so a read error is possible. Other DNA sequences in this sample translate to the same CDR3. CDR3 region: CSSSYQGGNTEAFF. DNA of the CDR3: TGTTCCAGCAGTTACCAGGGCGGGAACACTGAAGCTTTCTTT. The chain employs TRBV27 and TRBJ1-1, with TRBD1 as a possible D gene (5 bases). Germline CDR1 is MNHEY and CDR2 is SMNVEV (reference sequence). The CDR3 is 14 residues long.

V gene TRBV10-3 combines with J gene TRBJ2-2; 11 positions agree with TRBD2. Unmatched junction bases numbered 4, after V lost 6 bases and J lost 1 base. CDR3 length: 16 residues. Germline-derived CDR1 and CDR2 are ENHRY and SYGVKD. The CDR3: CAISLAGGRNTGELFF. In nucleotides, the CDR3 is TGTGCCATCAGCCTAGCGGGGGGCCGGAACACCGGGGAGCTGTTTTTT.

This chain links TRBV9 with TRBJ1-3; D is perhaps TRBD1 (5 bases). V lost 4 bases to trimming and J lost 1 base, with 12 bases between them. The length of the CDR3 is 15 residues. Germline V lookup: CDR1 SGDLS, CDR2 YYNGEE. CDR3 sequence (DNA): TGTGCCAGCAGCCACTACAAGGGGTCTGGAAACACCATATATTTT. Residues: CASSHYKGSGNTIYF.

This chain's CDR3 is CASSRDSSSYNSPLHF. Written as DNA, the CDR3 is TGTGCCAGCAGCCGGGACAGCAGCTCCTATAATTCACCCCTCCACTTT. This sequence joins TRBV7-2 and TRBJ1-6; 7 nucleotides line up with TRBD1. CDR3 length: 16 amino acids. Trimming removed 5 bases from V and 0 bases from J; junction bases left unmatched: 4. Germline V lookup: CDR1 SGHTA, CDR2 FQGNSA. Looking up the rest from reference TRBV7-2 and TRBJ1-6 gives the full variable domain: GAGVSQSPSNKVTEKGKDVELRCDPISGHTALYWYRQSLGQGLEFLIYFQGNSAPDKSGLPSDRFSAERTGGSVSTLTIQRTQQEDSAVYLCASSRDSSSYNSPLHFGNGTRLTVT.

The J gene is TRBJ2-3, the V gene TRBV6-5; D possibly corresponds to TRBD2 (7 bases). Per germline, CDR1 MNHEY and CDR2 SVGAGI. This CDR3 region has 14 residues. V was shortened by 9 bases and J by 5 bases, with 18 bases between the two germline ends. The CDR3 is CASSRRGAQDTQYF. Written as DNA, the CDR3 is TGTGCCAGTTCTCGCCGGGGGGCCCAAGATACGCAGTATTTT.

This clone showed up just a few times. This chain links TRBV10-1 with TRBJ1-2; 7 positions match TRBD1. CDR3 length: 15 amino acids. V shed 4 bases and J 2 bases; nucleotides not matched to a gene: 7. Germline-derived CDR1 and CDR2 are WNHNN and SYGVQD (reference sequence). CDR3 sequence: CASSVEGASNYGYTF. The CDR3 DNA reads TGCGCCAGCAGTGTCGAGGGGGCGAGCAACTATGGCTACACCTTC.

The chain employs TRBV14 and TRBJ2-1; TRBD2 aligns across 7 bases. The CDR3 has 19 residues. Germline-derived CDR1 and CDR2 are SGHDN and FVKESK. V shed 0 bases and J 0 bases; nucleotides not matched to a gene: 11. The CDR3: CASSQDQAGPLSSYNEQFF. The CDR3 DNA reads TGTGCCAGCAGCCAAGATCAAGCGGGACCCCTGAGCTCCTACAATGAGCAGTTCTTC.